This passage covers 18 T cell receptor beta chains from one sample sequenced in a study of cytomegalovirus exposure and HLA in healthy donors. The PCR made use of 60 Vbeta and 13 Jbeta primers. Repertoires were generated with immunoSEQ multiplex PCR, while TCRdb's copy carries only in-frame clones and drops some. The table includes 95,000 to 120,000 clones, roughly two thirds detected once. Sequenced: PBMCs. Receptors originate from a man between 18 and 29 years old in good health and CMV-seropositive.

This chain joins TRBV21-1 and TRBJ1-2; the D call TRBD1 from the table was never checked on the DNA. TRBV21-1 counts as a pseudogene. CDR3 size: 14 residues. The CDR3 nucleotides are TGTGCCAGCAGCAGCACAGGCGGCCTATATGGCTACACCTTC. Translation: CASSSTGGLYGYTF.

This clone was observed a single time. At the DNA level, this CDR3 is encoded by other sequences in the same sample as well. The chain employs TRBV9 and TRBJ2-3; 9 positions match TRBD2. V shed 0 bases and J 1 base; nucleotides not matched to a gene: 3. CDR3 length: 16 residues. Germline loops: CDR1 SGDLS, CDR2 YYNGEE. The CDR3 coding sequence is TGTGCCAGCAGCGTAGGAGTAGCGGGGGGCACAGATACGCAGTATTTT. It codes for CASSVGVAGGTDTQYF.

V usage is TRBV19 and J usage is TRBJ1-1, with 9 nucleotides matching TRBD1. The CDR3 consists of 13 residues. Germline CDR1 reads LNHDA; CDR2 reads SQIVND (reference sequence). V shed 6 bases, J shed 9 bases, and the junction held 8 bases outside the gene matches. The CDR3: CASRTGTGKKAFF. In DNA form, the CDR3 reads TGTGCCAGTAGGACCGGGACAGGGAAAAAAGCTTTCTTT.

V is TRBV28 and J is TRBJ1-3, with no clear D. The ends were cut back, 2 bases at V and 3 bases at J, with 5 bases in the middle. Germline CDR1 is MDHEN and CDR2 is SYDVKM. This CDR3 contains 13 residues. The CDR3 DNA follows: TGTGCCAGCAGTTTACAGAATGGAAACACCATATATTTT. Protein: CASSLQNGNTIYF.

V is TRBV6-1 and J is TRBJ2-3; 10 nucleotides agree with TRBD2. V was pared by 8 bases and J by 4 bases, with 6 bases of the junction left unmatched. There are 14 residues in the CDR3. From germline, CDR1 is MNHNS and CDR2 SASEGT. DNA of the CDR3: TGTGCCAGCGAAGCGGGGGGGGGAGCAGATACGCAGTATTTT. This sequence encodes CASEAGGGADTQYF.

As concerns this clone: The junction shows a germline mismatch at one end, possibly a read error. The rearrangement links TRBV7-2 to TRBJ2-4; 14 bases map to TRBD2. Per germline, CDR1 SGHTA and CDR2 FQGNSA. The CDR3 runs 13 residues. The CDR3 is CASSLRTSGGKDF. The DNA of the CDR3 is TGTGCCAGCAGCCTGAGGACTAGCGGGGGGAAGGACTTC.

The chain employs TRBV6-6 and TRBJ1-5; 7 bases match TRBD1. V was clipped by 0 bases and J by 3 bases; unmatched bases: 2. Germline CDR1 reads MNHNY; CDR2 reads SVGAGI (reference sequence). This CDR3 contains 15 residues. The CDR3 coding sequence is TGTGCCAGCAGTTACTCGGGACAGCCCAATCAGCCCCAGCATTTT. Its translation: CASSYSGQPNQPQHF.

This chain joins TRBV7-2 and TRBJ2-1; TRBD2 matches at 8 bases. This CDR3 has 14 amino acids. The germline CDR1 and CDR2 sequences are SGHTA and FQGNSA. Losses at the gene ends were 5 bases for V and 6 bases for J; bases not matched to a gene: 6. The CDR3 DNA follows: TGTGCCAGCAGCCTAAGGACTAGCTTCAATGAGCAGTTCTTC. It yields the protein CASSLRTSFNEQFF.

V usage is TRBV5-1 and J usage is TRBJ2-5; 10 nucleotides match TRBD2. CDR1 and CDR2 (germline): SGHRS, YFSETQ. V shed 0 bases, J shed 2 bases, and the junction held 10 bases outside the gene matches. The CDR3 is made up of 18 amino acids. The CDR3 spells CASSLASASGRPQETQYF. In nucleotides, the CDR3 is TGCGCCAGCAGCTTGGCATCTGCTAGCGGGAGACCTCAAGAGACCCAGTACTTC.

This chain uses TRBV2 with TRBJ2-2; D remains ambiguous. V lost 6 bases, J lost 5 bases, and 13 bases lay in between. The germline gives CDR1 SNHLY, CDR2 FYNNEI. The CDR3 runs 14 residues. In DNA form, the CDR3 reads TGTGCCAGCAGACGGTCTACGGAGACCGGGGAGCTGTTTTTT. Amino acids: CASRRSTETGELFF.

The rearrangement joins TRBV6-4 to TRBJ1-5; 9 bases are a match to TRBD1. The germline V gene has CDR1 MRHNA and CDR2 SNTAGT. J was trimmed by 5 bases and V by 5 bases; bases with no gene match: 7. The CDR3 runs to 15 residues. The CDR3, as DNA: TGTGCCAGCAGTACTCGGACAGGGGTTTATCAGCCCCAGCATTTT. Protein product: CASSTRTGVYQPQHF.

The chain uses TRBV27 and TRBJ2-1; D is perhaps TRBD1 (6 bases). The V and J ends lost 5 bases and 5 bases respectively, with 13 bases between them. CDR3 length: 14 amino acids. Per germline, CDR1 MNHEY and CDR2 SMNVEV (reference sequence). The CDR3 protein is CASSTSRDNNEQFF. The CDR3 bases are TGTGCCAGCAGTACGTCCCGGGACAACAATGAGCAGTTCTTC.

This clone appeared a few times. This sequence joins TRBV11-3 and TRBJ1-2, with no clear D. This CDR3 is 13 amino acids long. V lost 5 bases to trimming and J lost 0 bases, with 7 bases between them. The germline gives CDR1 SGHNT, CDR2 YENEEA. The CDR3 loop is CASSTTANYGYTF. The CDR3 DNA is TGTGCCAGCAGCACCACAGCTAACTATGGCTACACCTTC.

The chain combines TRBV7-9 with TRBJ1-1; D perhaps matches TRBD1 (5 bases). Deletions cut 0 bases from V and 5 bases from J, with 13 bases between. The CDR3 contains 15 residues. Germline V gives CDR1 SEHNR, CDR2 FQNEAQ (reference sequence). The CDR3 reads CASSLAFQGMTEAFF. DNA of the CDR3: TGTGCCAGCAGCTTAGCCTTCCAGGGTATGACTGAAGCTTTCTTT.

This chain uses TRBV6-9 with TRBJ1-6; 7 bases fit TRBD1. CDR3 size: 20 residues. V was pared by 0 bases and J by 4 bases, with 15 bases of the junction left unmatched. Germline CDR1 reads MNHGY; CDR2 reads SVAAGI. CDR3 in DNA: TGTGCCAGCAGTTATTCGGAGAGACAGGGCGCCTTTTTTTATAATTCACCCCTCCACTTT. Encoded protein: CASSYSERQGAFFYNSPLHF.

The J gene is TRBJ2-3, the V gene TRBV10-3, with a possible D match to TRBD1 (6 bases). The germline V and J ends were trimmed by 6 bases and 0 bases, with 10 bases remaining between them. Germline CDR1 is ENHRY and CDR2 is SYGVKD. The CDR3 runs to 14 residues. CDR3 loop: CAIRRTVSTDTQYF. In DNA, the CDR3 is TGTGCCATCAGGCGGACAGTTAGCACAGATACGCAGTATTTT.

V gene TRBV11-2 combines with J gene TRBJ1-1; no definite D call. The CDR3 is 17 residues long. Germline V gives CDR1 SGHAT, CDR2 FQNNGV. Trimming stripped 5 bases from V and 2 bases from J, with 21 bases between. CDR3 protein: CASSRALVTETNTEAFF. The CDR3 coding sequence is TGTGCCAGCAGCCGAGCTTTGGTAACAGAAACCAACACTGAAGCTTTCTTT.

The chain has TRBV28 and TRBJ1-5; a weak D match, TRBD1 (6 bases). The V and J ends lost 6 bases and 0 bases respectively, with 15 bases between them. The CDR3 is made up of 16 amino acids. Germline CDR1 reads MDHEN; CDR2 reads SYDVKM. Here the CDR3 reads CASRGGWDYSNQPQHF. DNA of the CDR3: TGTGCCAGCAGAGGGGGTTGGGACTATAGCAATCAGCCCCAGCATTTT.